These 17 T cell receptor beta chains originate from one sample sequenced in a study of blood T cell repertoires in COVID-19. Clones were sequenced by immunoSEQ multiplex PCR, and TCRdb holds only the in-frame ones, with some missing. The sample holds over 140,000 clones, about 77% seen once. Sequencing was carried out using peripheral blood. Source of these receptors: a woman between 45 and 65 years old with active or convalescent COVID-19.

The V and J genes are TRBV5-4 and TRBJ1-1; 8 positions agree with TRBD1. Trimming cost V 0 bases and J 7 bases; bases outside gene matches: 2. The CDR3 length is 13 residues. Germline-derived CDR1 and CDR2 are SGHNT and YYREEE (reference sequence). The CDR3 DNA follows: TGTGCCAGCAGCTTGGGAGGGACAGGTGAAGCTTTCTTT. Translating it yields CASSLGGTGEAFF.

This clone was counted between two and nine times. Its ends do not fully match the called genes, so a read error is possible. The rearrangement joins TRBV7-7 to TRBJ2-5; D possibly corresponds to TRBD2 (5 bases). Germline CDR1 and CDR2: SSHAT and FNYEAQ (reference sequence). The CDR3 covers 13 residues. In DNA, the CDR3 is TGTGCTAGCAGCTTAGGACTCACGGAGACCCAGTACTTC. Its protein is CASSLGLTETQYF.

This clone occurred a few times. J is TRBJ1-6 and V is TRBV6-2 or TRBV6-3, with D possibly being TRBD1 (5 bases). Trimming left V 2 bases short and J 3 bases short, with 14 bases between. The CDR3 is 17 residues long. CDR1 and CDR2 from the germline V gene are MNHEY and SVGEGT. CDR3 residues: CASSYEGQGLYNSPLHF. CDR3 nucleotide sequence: TGTGCCAGCAGTTACGAGGGGCAGGGACTCTATAATTCACCCCTCCACTTT.

The CDR3 DNA is TGTGCCAGCCGCCTGGGGCTCCGGGACAGGGATTCACCCCTCCACTTT. Translation gives CASRLGLRDRDSPLHF. This chain uses TRBV19 with TRBJ1-6, with 9 bases identical to TRBD1. CDR3 length: 16 amino acids. Germline V gives CDR1 LNHDA, CDR2 SQIVND (reference sequence). Unmatched junction bases numbered 14, after V lost 9 bases and J lost 8 bases. The full variable domain, with the rest looked up from reference TRBV19 and TRBJ1-6, is DGGITQSPKYLFRKEGQNVTLSCEQNLNHDAMYWYRQDPGQGLRLIYYSQIVNDFQKGDIAEGYSVSREKKESFPLTVTSAQKNPTAFYLCASRLGLRDRDSPLHFGNGTRLTVT.

The chain recombines TRBV28 with TRBJ2-7; 9 positions agree with TRBD2. The CDR3 runs to 19 residues. The germline V gene encodes CDR1 MDHEN and CDR2 SYDVKM. Trimming at V came to 1 base and at J to 3 bases, leaving 16 bases not matched to a gene. The CDR3 region is CASSLSRGSGSLSVYEQYF. CDR3 bases: TGTGCCAGCAGTTTATCTCGTGGTAGCGGGAGTTTAAGTGTCTACGAGCAGTACTTC.

The chain joins TRBV21-1 to TRBJ1-5; no check of the table's D call, TRBD1, against the DNA was made. TRBV21-1 is classified as a pseudogene. The CDR3 covers 18 residues. This CDR3 is CASSYRDRGWYTGQPQHF. DNA for the CDR3: TGTGCCAGCAGCTACCGGGACAGGGGATGGTATACGGGTCAGCCCCAGCATTTT.

The rearrangement links TRBV19 to TRBJ1-3; D is perhaps TRBD1 (5 bases). CDR1 LNHDA and CDR2 SQIVND come from the germline V gene (reference sequence). There are 15 residues in the CDR3. V dropped 3 bases and J dropped 0 bases, with 9 bases sitting between them. CDR3 amino acids: CASSIRGISGNTIYF. The DNA of the CDR3 is TGTGCCAGTAGTATCCGGGGGATCTCTGGAAACACCATATATTTT.

The chain is built from TRBV5-1 and TRBJ2-7, with TRBD1 matching over 8 bases. CDR1 SGHRS and CDR2 YFSETQ come from the germline V gene. The CDR3 runs 13 residues. V lost 4 bases to trimming and J lost 7 bases; unmatched junction nucleotides: 7. The CDR3, as DNA: TGCGCCAGCAGCACCGACAGGGGCAGGGAGCAGTACTTC. The encoded protein is CASSTDRGREQYF.

This clone was counted between two and nine times. This chain links TRBV7-2 with TRBJ2-7; D is possibly TRBD1 (7 bases). Germline V gene data show CDR1 as SGHTA and CDR2 as FQGNSA. V shed 5 bases and J shed 5 bases, with 13 bases lying between them. The CDR3 contains 13 residues. The CDR3 here is CASSPRRGHEQYF. CDR3 in DNA: TGTGCCAGCAGCCCAAGGAGGGGGCACGAGCAGTACTTC.

The chain carries TRBV3-1 (or the pseudogene TRBV3-2) and TRBJ1-2; D possibly corresponds to TRBD1 (5 bases). The CDR3 extends over 16 amino acids. V was pared by 1 base and J by 0 bases, with 12 bases between. Germline assignment: CDR1 LGHDT and CDR2 YNNKEL (reference sequence). CDR3 loop: CASSQARGPANYGYTF. The CDR3, as DNA: TGTGCCAGCAGCCAAGCGCGGGGACCAGCTAACTATGGCTACACCTTC.

The chain carries TRBV7-9 and TRBJ1-5; TRBD1 aligns across 10 bases. The CDR3 totals 16 residues. Germline V gene data show CDR1 as SEHNR and CDR2 as FQNEAQ (reference sequence). V lost 4 bases and J lost 4; bases outside the gene matches: 7. CDR3 region: CASSSGGGQGNQPQHF. The DNA for the CDR3 is TGTGCCAGCAGCTCCGGGGGGGGACAGGGGAATCAGCCCCAGCATTTT. Full variable domain (outside the CDR3, taken from reference TRBV7-9 and TRBJ1-5): DTGVSQNPRHKITKRGQNVTFRCDPISEHNRLYWYRQTLGQGPEFLTYFQNEAQLEKSRLLSDRFSAERPKGSFSTLEIQRTEQGDSAMYLCASSSGGGQGNQPQHFGDGTRLSIL.

V usage is TRBV5-1 and J usage is TRBJ2-7; possibly TRBD2 for D (5 bases). V was cut by 0 bases and J by 6 bases, with 13 bases left in between. This CDR3 contains 14 residues. CDR1 and CDR2 (germline): SGHRS, YFSETQ. In DNA, the CDR3 is TGCGCCAGCAGCTTGGCGATCCTCCGGGGCGAGCAGTACTTC. Translating it yields CASSLAILRGEQYF.

V and J are TRBV27 and TRBJ2-7, with 7 bases aligning to TRBD2. V lost 9 bases and J lost 4; bases outside the gene matches: 9. The CDR3 is 13 amino acids. Germline-derived CDR1 and CDR2 are MNHEY and SMNVEV (reference sequence). The DNA of the CDR3 is TGTGCCAGTAGCCGTGGGGGGGGTTACGAGCAGTACTTC. It encodes CASSRGGGYEQYF.

The table lists this clone with a few counts. The V call is TRBV7-9, the J call TRBJ1-2, with 8 bases aligning to TRBD1. The CDR3 has 11 residues. Germline V CDR1 and CDR2: SEHNR, FQNEAQ (reference sequence). The V segment lost 9 bases and the J segment 5 bases; nucleotides outside the gene matches: 2. The CDR3 spells CASGQGYGYTF. The CDR3 DNA follows: TGTGCCAGTGGACAGGGATATGGCTACACCTTC.

V is TRBV19 and J is TRBJ1-5; D may be TRBD1 (6 bases). The V gene's germline CDR1 is LNHDA and CDR2 SQIVND (reference sequence). The ends were cut back, 2 bases at V and 0 bases at J, with 17 bases in the middle. The CDR3 loop spans 18 amino acids. CDR3 sequence (DNA): TGTGCCAGTAGTATACCTCCGGGACATAGGTATAGCAATCAGCCCCAGCATTTT. Translating gives CASSIPPGHRYSNQPQHF.

The genes are TRBV28 and TRBJ1-5; possible D gene TRBD1, 6 bases. This CDR3 comprises 14 residues. The germline V gene has CDR1 MDHEN and CDR2 SYDVKM. V dropped 7 bases and J dropped 6 bases, with 16 bases sitting between them. Here the CDR3 DNA reads TGTGCCAGCACCCTTTCCCTACAGGGTCAGCCCCAGCATTTT. Encoded protein: CASTLSLQGQPQHF.

The V and J genes are TRBV4-2 and TRBJ1-3, with 10 bases aligning to TRBD1. The CDR3 runs to 16 residues. J gave up 4 bases and V 3 bases, and 6 bases lay outside the gene matches. Per the germline V gene, CDR1 is LGHNA and CDR2 is YNFKEQ. CDR3 protein: CASSHSGTGAGNTIYF. The CDR3 DNA reads TGTGCCAGCAGCCATTCCGGGACAGGGGCAGGAAACACCATATATTTT.